Below are 8 T cell receptor beta chains sequenced from a single sample in a study of shared clonotypes between healthy human individuals. The table came from immunoSEQ multiplex PCR; TCRdb's copy has only in-frame clones and leaves some out. The table records some 2,000,000 clones, around 95% of them present only once. The specimen sequenced was naive CD4+ T cells sorted from blood. The subset here: CD45RA+ positively selected. The origin of the receptors is a man between 18 and 35 years old in good health.

This clone has a handful of counts. This rearrangement joins TRBV6-1 to TRBJ2-7, with 11 positions matching TRBD2. CDR1 is MNHNS and CDR2 is SASEGT in the germline V gene. J lost 5 bases, V lost 4 bases, and 4 bases had no gene match. The CDR3 spans 14 residues. CDR3 sequence: CASSGQTSGNEQYF. CDR3 nucleotide sequence: TGTGCCAGCAGTGGCCAGACTAGCGGGAACGAGCAGTACTTC.

This sequence joins TRBV6-5 and TRBJ2-6; D not resolved. The germline gives CDR1 MNHEY, CDR2 SVGAGI. The length of the CDR3 is 15 residues. Trimming removed 4 bases from V and 2 bases from J, with 9 bases in between. The CDR3 DNA sequence: TGTGCCAGCAGTTCCACGGAGCCTGGGGCCAACGTCCTGACTTTC. Residues: CASSSTEPGANVLTF.

The rearrangement joins TRBV27 to TRBJ2-7; a possible D gene is TRBD1 (5 bases). Germline CDR1 MNHEY, CDR2 SMNVEV (reference sequence). The CDR3 is 14 residues long. The ends were cut back, 6 bases at V and 1 base at J, with 13 bases in the middle. CDR3 sequence reads: CASSLQGKSYEQYF. CDR3 DNA: TGTGCCAGCAGCCTCCAGGGCAAGTCCTACGAGCAGTACTTC.

The chain recombines TRBV7-2 with TRBJ2-4; D gene unclear. CDR1 is SGHTA and CDR2 is FQGNSA in the germline V gene. The CDR3 contains 14 residues. V lost 4 bases and J lost 7, with 14 bases in between. Here the CDR3 DNA reads TGTGCCAGCAGCTCACCAGGACGGCAGAACATTCAGTACTTC. It codes for CASSSPGRQNIQYF.

The chain recombines TRBV5-1 with TRBJ2-5, with D possibly called TRBD1 or TRBD2 (5 bases each). The V end was cut by 0 bases, the J end by 4 bases, with 16 bases between. The V gene's germline CDR1 is SGHRS and CDR2 YFSETQ. The CDR3 is made up of 16 amino acids. The CDR3 region is CASSLGYTGLGETQYF. The CDR3 DNA is TGCGCCAGCAGCTTGGGTTATACAGGACTCGGAGAGACCCAGTACTTC. The full variable domain, in which reference TRBV5-1 and TRBJ2-5 provide the parts outside the CDR3, is KAGVTQTPRYLIKTRGQQVTLSCSPISGHRSVSWYQQTPGQGLQFLFEYFSETQRNKGNFPGRFSGRQFSNSRSEMNVSTLELGDSALYLCASSLGYTGLGETQYFGPGTRLLVL.

A note on this clone: This specimen includes other DNA sequences encoding the same CDR3. The chain is built from TRBV19 and TRBJ1-5; no reliable D call. The CDR3 loop spans 16 amino acids. V dropped 3 bases and J dropped 0 bases, with 12 bases sitting between them. Germline CDR1 and CDR2: LNHDA and SQIVND (reference sequence). In nucleotides, the CDR3 is TGTGCCAGTAGTATTGGAAGAGAATATAGCAATCAGCCCCAGCATTTT. Protein sequence: CASSIGREYSNQPQHF.

The chain links TRBV2 to TRBJ1-1; D possibly corresponds to TRBD1 (6 bases). CDR3 length: 13 residues. Germline values: CDR1 SNHLY, CDR2 FYNNEI. V was pared by 6 bases and J by 1 base, with 9 bases between. In DNA form, the CDR3 reads TGTGCCAGCAGCCGGGACAAGAACACTGAAGCTTTCTTT. Amino acids: CASSRDKNTEAFF.

The V call is TRBV19, the J call TRBJ1-5; a weak D match, TRBD1 (6 bases). The V end was cut by 4 bases, the J end by 1 base, with 14 bases between. Germline V gene data show CDR1 as LNHDA and CDR2 as SQIVND (reference sequence). The CDR3 runs 16 residues. The CDR3 nucleotides read TGTGCCAGTAGTAGCACCGGGACACCCAGCAATCAGCCCCAGCATTTT. Amino acid sequence: CASSSTGTPSNQPQHF.